The sample holds one count of the clone carrying this T cell receptor (beta chain). The sample is drawn from a study of blood T cell repertoires in COVID-19. Study-level information: T cells, B-cell-depleted T cells, or PBMCs supplied cDNA or gDNA.

Original processing methods: Reference gene primer amplification yielded estimated nucleated cell counts. Generated by immunoSEQ multiplex PCR, the TCRdb table keeps only in-frame clones and is missing some. D and trimming come from the DNA, and the V and J calls and clone size come from that table. This sample has approximately 160,000 clones, with around 80% found just once. The CDR3 is 15 residues long. J gave up 5 bases and V 3 bases, and 3 bases lay outside the gene matches. Germline CDR1 KGHDR, CDR2 SFDVKD. V usage is TRBV24-1 and J usage is TRBJ2-2, with 9 bases aligning to TRBD1. This clonotype was obtained from an elderly woman with active or convalescent COVID-19. Source material: peripheral blood. CDR3 region: CATSDAGTGTGELFF. The CDR3 coding sequence is TGTGCCACCAGTGATGCCGGGACAGGGACCGGGGAGCTGTTTTTT.